These 14 T cell receptor beta chains were all obtained from the same sample, sequenced in a study of blood T cell repertoires in COVID-19. Clones were read by immunoSEQ multiplex PCR, and TCRdb kept only the in-frame ones, dropping some. Among 260,000 or so clones listed, roughly four fifths were seen once. Material: peripheral blood. These receptors were taken from a woman in her 70s with acute or convalescent COVID-19.

The rearrangement links TRBV5-1 to TRBJ1-1; D might be TRBD1 (6 bases). This CDR3 is 15 amino acids long. The ends were cut back, 0 bases at V and 7 bases at J, with 16 bases in the middle. CDR1 is SGHRS and CDR2 is YFSETQ in the germline V gene. CDR3 region: CASSLDRPRGGEAFF. The CDR3 DNA reads as TGCGCCAGCAGCTTGGACCGCCCCAGGGGCGGTGAAGCTTTCTTT.

This clone showed up just a few times. As DNA, the CDR3 is TGTGCCAGTAGTATCGACCTTCGGGAGGGGTCCCGTAATGAGCAGTTCTTC. Protein sequence: CASSIDLREGSRNEQFF. V is TRBV19 and J is TRBJ2-1; 8 nucleotides align to TRBD2. V was clipped by 3 bases and J by 7 bases; unmatched bases: 14. The CDR3 has 17 residues. Germline V gene sequence: CDR1 LNHDA, CDR2 SQIVND (reference sequence).

The CDR3 reads CATSGGPPYEQYF. The CDR3, as DNA: TGCGCTACGTCGGGGGGCCCCCCCTACGAGCAGTACTTC. This rearrangement joins TRBV5-1 to TRBJ2-7; D is perhaps TRBD2 (7 bases). This CDR3 has 13 residues. Germline CDR1 is SGHRS and CDR2 is YFSETQ.

This clone was detected only once. This chain uses TRBV19 with TRBJ2-3; 9 nucleotides align to TRBD1. The CDR3 consists of 14 residues. V lost 11 bases to trimming and J lost 2 bases; unmatched junction nucleotides: 8. Looked up from germline, CDR1 is LNHDA and CDR2 is SQIVND (reference sequence). For the CDR3, the DNA is TGTGCCTCCTCGGACAGGGGATTCACAGATACGCAGTATTTT. Translation gives CASSDRGFTDTQYF.

CDR3 bases: TGTGCCAGCAGCTTTGGACAGTTCTATGGCTACACCTTC. Translation: CASSFGQFYGYTF. The rearrangement uses TRBV5-4 and TRBJ1-2, with a possible D match to TRBD1 (6 bases). The CDR3 sequence is 13 residues long. V lost 2 bases, J lost 4 bases, and 9 bases lay in between. Germline CDR1 reads SGHNT; CDR2 reads YYREEE (reference sequence).

This chain connects TRBV19 to TRBJ2-2; D is uncertain. CDR3 size: 13 residues. The V end was cut by 7 bases, the J end by 4 bases, with 10 bases between. CDR1 and CDR2 (germline): LNHDA, SQIVND (reference sequence). CDR3 region: CASTGKPTGELFF. The CDR3 region has the DNA TGTGCCAGTACAGGAAAACCCACCGGGGAGCTGTTTTTT.

The CDR3, as DNA: TGTGCCATCACTAGCGGGGGCCTCTACAATGAGCAGTTCTTC. Protein product: CAITSGGLYNEQFF. The chain joins TRBV10-3 to TRBJ2-1, with TRBD2 identical over 10 bases. J gave up 3 bases and V 7 bases, and 3 bases lay outside the gene matches. The germline V gene encodes CDR1 ENHRY and CDR2 SYGVKD. This CDR3 has 14 residues.

V is TRBV27 and J is TRBJ2-5, with 8 bases lining up with TRBD1. There are 15 residues in the CDR3. The V and J ends lost 5 bases and 0 bases, in that order; junction bases with no gene match: 5. The germline CDR1 and CDR2 sequences are MNHEY and SMNVEV (reference sequence). The CDR3 here is CASSMTGVYQETQYF. The CDR3, as DNA: TGTGCCAGCAGTATGACAGGGGTATACCAAGAGACCCAGTACTTC.

This chain uses TRBV3-1 (or the pseudogene TRBV3-2) with TRBJ1-1, with D perhaps TRBD1 (6 bases). The length of the CDR3 is 12 residues. The germline gives CDR1 LGHDT, CDR2 YNNKEL (reference sequence). Trimming shortened V by 3 bases and J by 9 bases, and 11 bases separated the two germline ends. The CDR3 sequence: CASSQEGQKAFF. The CDR3, as DNA: TGTGCCAGCAGCCAGGAAGGACAGAAAGCTTTCTTT.

CDR3 sequence reads: CASSRHVVRNGYTF. CDR3 bases: TGTGCCAGCAGCCGACATGTCGTAAGGAATGGCTACACCTTC. This rearrangement joins TRBV6-2 or TRBV6-3 to TRBJ1-2, with unresolved D. Trimming took 6 bases from V and 6 from J, leaving 17 bases between them. Germline CDR1 and CDR2: MNHEY and SVGEGT. CDR3 length equals 14 residues.

This chain connects TRBV2 to TRBJ2-5; 8 nucleotides match TRBD1. CDR3 length: 15 amino acids. V shed 6 bases, J shed 5 bases, and the junction held 11 bases outside the gene matches. Per the germline V gene, CDR1 is SNHLY and CDR2 is FYNNEI. The DNA of the CDR3 is TGTGCCAGCAGCTCCCTGGACAGGGTGGGGGAGACCCAGTACTTC. Its translation is CASSSLDRVGETQYF.

This clone was observed a single time. The chain is built from TRBV6-6 and TRBJ1-6; D gene ambiguous. Trimming stripped 0 bases from V and 10 bases from J, with 7 bases between. The CDR3 has 13 amino acids. From germline, CDR1 is MNHNY and CDR2 SVGAGI (reference sequence). Here the CDR3 DNA reads TGTGCCAGCAGTTACTCGAGGGAATCACCCCTCCACTTT. Translated, it gives CASSYSRESPLHF.

The rearrangement joins TRBV19 to TRBJ1-1, with TRBD1 as a possible D gene (6 bases). V was trimmed by 5 bases and J by 3 bases, leaving 13 bases between them. CDR3 size: 14 residues. Germline V CDR1 and CDR2: LNHDA, SQIVND (reference sequence). The DNA for the CDR3 is TGTGCCAGTAGTCGAACAGGGAGCGACACTGAAGCTTTCTTT. Amino acid sequence: CASSRTGSDTEAFF.

This chain uses TRBV10-3 with TRBJ1-4, with unresolved D. V was pared by 4 bases and J by 8 bases, with 5 bases between. Germline CDR1 reads ENHRY; CDR2 reads SYGVKD. The CDR3 covers 11 residues. CDR3 protein: CAISGGEKLFF. As DNA, the CDR3 is TGTGCCATCAGTGGCGGGGAAAAACTGTTTTTT.